The next 5 T cell receptor beta chains were all read from a single sample in a study of blood T cell repertoires in COVID-19. Clones were read by immunoSEQ multiplex PCR, and TCRdb kept only the in-frame ones, dropping some. This table has about 150,000 clones, about 90% appearing once. Sequenced material: peripheral blood. The receptors come from a man in his fifties with acute or convalescent COVID-19.

In its sample, this clone was seen once. The genes are TRBV28 and TRBJ2-1; D is unresolved. V lost 3 bases to trimming and J lost 9 bases, with 15 bases between them. The CDR3 is 14 amino acids. Germline V CDR1 and CDR2: MDHEN, SYDVKM. CDR3 coding DNA: TGTGCCAGCAGTTTTATGGTAGAGTCTGGTGAGCAGTTCTTC. This encodes CASSFMVESGEQFF. Supplemented by reference TRBV28 and TRBJ2-1, the full variable domain reads DVKVTQSSRYLVKRTGEKVFLECVQDMDHENMFWYRQDPGLGLRLIYFSYDVKMKEKGDIPEGYSVSREKKERFSLILESASTNQTSMYLCASSFMVESGEQFFGPGTRLTVL.

This rearrangement joins TRBV7-2 to TRBJ1-2; 10 bases align to TRBD1. The CDR3 runs to 15 residues. V dropped 5 bases and J dropped 6; count of bases not matched to a gene: 9. Germline lookup yields CDR1 SGHTA and CDR2 FQGNSA. DNA for the CDR3: TGTGCCAGCAGCGGGAAAGCGGGGACAGGGGATGGCTACACCTTC. As protein: CASSGKAGTGDGYTF.

This clone was recorded once. J is TRBJ2-1 and V is TRBV5-4, with 9 nucleotides matching TRBD2. Unmatched junction bases numbered 6, after V lost 1 base and J lost 4 bases. The length of the CDR3 is 16 residues. Germline loops: CDR1 SGHNT, CDR2 YYREEE (reference sequence). CDR3 residues: CASSLSNSGGYNEQFF. The CDR3 DNA follows: TGTGCCAGCAGCTTGTCGAATAGCGGGGGTTACAATGAGCAGTTCTTC.

This chain's CDR3 is CASSLGGGNQPQHF. The DNA for the CDR3 is TGCGCCAGCAGCTTGGGCGGTGGCAATCAGCCCCAGCATTTT. This chain connects TRBV5-1 to TRBJ1-5; D remains ambiguous. V was trimmed by 0 bases and J by 2 bases, leaving 6 bases between them. Germline V gene lookup returns CDR1 SGHRS and CDR2 YFSETQ. This CDR3 contains 14 residues. Using reference TRBV5-1 and TRBJ1-5 for the parts outside the CDR3, the full variable domain is KAGVTQTPRYLIKTRGQQVTLSCSPISGHRSVSWYQQTPGQGLQFLFEYFSETQRNKGNFPGRFSGRQFSNSRSEMNVSTLELGDSALYLCASSLGGGNQPQHFGDGTRLSIL.

The gene calls are TRBV5-1 and TRBJ1-1; 7 positions agree with TRBD1. CDR3 length: 13 amino acids. Germline CDR1 SGHRS, CDR2 YFSETQ. V lost 1 base and J lost 8; bases outside the gene matches: 5. This chain's CDR3 is CASSLYPGQEAFF. CDR3 DNA sequence: TGCGCCAGCAGCTTGTACCCGGGACAGGAAGCTTTCTTT.